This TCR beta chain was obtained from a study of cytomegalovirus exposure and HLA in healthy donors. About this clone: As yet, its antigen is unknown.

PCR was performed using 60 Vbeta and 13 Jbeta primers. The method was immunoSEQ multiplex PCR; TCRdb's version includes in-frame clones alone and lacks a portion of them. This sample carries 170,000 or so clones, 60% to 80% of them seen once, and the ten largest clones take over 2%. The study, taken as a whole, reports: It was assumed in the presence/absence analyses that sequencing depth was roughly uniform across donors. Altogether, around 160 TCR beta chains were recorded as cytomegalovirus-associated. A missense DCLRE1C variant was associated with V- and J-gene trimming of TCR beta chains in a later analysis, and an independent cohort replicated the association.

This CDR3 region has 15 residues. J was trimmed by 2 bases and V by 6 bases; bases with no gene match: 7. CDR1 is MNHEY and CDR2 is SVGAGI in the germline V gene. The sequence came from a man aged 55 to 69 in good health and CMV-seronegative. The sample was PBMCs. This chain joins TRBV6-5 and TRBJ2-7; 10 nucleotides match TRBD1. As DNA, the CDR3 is TGTGCCAGCAGCCAGACAGGGGGCTTCACCTACGAGCAGTACTTC. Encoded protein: CASSQTGGFTYEQYF.